Described below is a single T cell receptor (beta chain) sequence and its context. The record originates from a study of blood T cell repertoires in COVID-19. About the research overall: The United States, Italy and Spain provided the acute and convalescent COVID-19 samples. In each case, the material was cDNA or gDNA derived from T cells, B-cell-depleted T cells, or PBMCs.

Per the germline V gene, CDR1 is SGDLS and CDR2 is YYNGEE. This CDR3 spans 14 amino acids. The V end lost 4 bases, the J end lost 2 bases, and 13 bases lay between the germline ends. Authors' methods: Reference gene primer amplification yielded estimated nucleated cell counts. Only in-frame clones appear in the TCRdb table, and some are missing; sequencing was by immunoSEQ multiplex PCR. The V and J calls and the clone size are those of that table, but D and trimming were determined from the DNA. The table shows 150,000 to 200,000 clones, with around 92% occurring only once. This receptor was obtained from a man aged 55 to 70 with acute or convalescent COVID-19. Sequencing was carried out using peripheral blood. This chain links TRBV9 with TRBJ2-7, with D possibly matching TRBD1 (6 bases). CDR3 amino acids: CASSLQGSPYEQYF. The DNA of the CDR3 is TGTGCCAGCAGCCTCCAGGGGTCCCCCTACGAGCAGTACTTC.